Listed here is a single T cell receptor beta chain. This sample is drawn from a study of blood T cell repertoires in COVID-19. CDR1 and CDR2 from the germline V gene are LGHNA and YSLEER. The germline V and J ends were trimmed by 1 base and 7 bases, with 18 bases remaining between them. This CDR3 has 16 residues. This table comes from immunoSEQ multiplex PCR, and its TCRdb copy is limited to in-frame clones, with some not included. The table includes roughly 18,000 clones, approximately 85% detected once. Sequencing input: peripheral blood. V is TRBV4-3 and J is TRBJ2-3, with D tentatively TRBD2 (7 bases). The TCR originated in a man aged 80 or over with acute or convalescent COVID-19. The CDR3 coding sequence is TGCGCCAGCAGCCAAGCGGCGCGGGGGCCCGGGAATACGCAGTATTTT. This codes for CASSQAARGPGNTQYF.